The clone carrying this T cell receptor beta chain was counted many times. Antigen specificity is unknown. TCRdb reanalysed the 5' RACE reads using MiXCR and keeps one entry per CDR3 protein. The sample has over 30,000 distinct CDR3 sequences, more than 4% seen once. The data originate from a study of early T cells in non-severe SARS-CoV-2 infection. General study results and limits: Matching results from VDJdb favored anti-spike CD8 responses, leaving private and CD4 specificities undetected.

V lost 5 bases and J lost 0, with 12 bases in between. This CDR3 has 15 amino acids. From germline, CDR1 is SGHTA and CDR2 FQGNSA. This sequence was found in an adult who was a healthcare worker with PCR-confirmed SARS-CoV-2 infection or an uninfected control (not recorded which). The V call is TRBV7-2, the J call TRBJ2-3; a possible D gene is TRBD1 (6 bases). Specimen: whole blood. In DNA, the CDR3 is TGTGCCAGCAGCGCTCAGGGGATCAGCACAGATACGCAGTATTTT. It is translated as CASSAQGISTDTQYF.